The clone carrying this T cell receptor beta chain appeared many times. The antigen remains unidentified. iRepertoire HTBI primers and Arm-PCR of CDR3 regions built TCR beta libraries. TCRdb reprocessed the multiplex PCR reads with MiXCR, giving one entry per CDR3 protein. In the table there are roughly 350,000 distinct CDR3 sequences, roughly 15% of which are singletons. Germline V lookup: CDR1 DFQATT, CDR2 SNEGSKA (reference sequence). The CDR3 is 13 amino acids. V lost 0 bases to trimming and J lost 8 bases, with 11 bases between them. The source of the sample is a study of regulatory T cells in long-lasting Graves disease. Study results and caveats: Tissue studied was limited to peripheral blood, excluding thyroid tissue.

Documented time point: newly diagnosed GD, antithyroid drugs for less than 3 months. The TCR library was made from RNA extracted from PBMCs. The sample was also linked to a second study, of T cells in Graves' hyperthyroidism and ophthalmopathy. From that study: A lack of ophthalmopathy progression within 18 months defined stable Graves' hyperthyroidism. Researchers ran a first-round RT-PCR on the TCR CDR3 using the HTBI primer set. The authors' 13 V-J model separated ophthalmopathy from stable hyperthyroidism.

This TCR was recovered from a woman aged 18-29 years with Graves disease. This chain connects TRBV20-1 to TRBJ1-5; D not certain. The sample here was peripheral blood mononuclear cells (PBMCs), taken at new diagnosis, from a patient treated with antithyroid drugs. Here the CDR3 reads CSARDPSSKPQHF. CDR3 coding DNA: TGCAGTGCTAGAGATCCCTCATCCAAGCCCCAGCATTTT.